These T cell receptor beta chains were read from a single sample in a study of T cell responses to AZD1222 COVID-19 vaccine. Produced via immunoSEQ multiplex PCR; TCRdb's table is partial and in-frame only. The sample yields 75,000 to 90,000 clones, approximately 88% seen once. Here the sequenced sample was peripheral blood, taken on day 0 of AZD1222 vaccination. The receptors shown here come from an adult in good health. Each CDR3 is given with its conserved first and last residue. Only part of the rows carry a size: once, few, many, or a class if the clone is expanded.

abundance: few
j_gene: TRBJ2-7
v_gene: TRBV30
CDR3aa: CAWSLTGGIDEQYF

abundance: .
j_gene: TRBJ1-1
v_gene: TRBV5-1
CDR3aa: CASSSSGDTEAFF

abundance: .
j_gene: TRBJ2-4
v_gene: TRBV5-1
CDR3aa: CASSPGSLGNIQYF

abundance: .
j_gene: TRBJ1-1
v_gene: TRBV11-2
CDR3aa: CASSLDWGQGSMNTEAFF

abundance: .
j_gene: TRBJ1-1
v_gene: TRBV25-1
CDR3aa: CASSGGTENTEAFF

abundance: .
j_gene: TRBJ1-1
v_gene: TRBV30
CDR3aa: CAWTPGPNTEAFF

abundance: .
j_gene: TRBJ2-1
v_gene: TRBV12-3/TRBV12-4
CDR3aa: CASRRENNEQFF

abundance: .
j_gene: TRBJ1-5
v_gene: TRBV21-1
CDR3aa: CASSKTIEWGYYREEGPVQPQHF

abundance: .
j_gene: TRBJ1-1
v_gene: TRBV27
CDR3aa: CASRRKQGLNTEAFF

abundance: .
j_gene: TRBJ1-1
v_gene: TRBV6-1
CDR3aa: CASSEAVRGDRVFPSVEAFF

abundance: .
j_gene: TRBJ2-5
v_gene: TRBV18
CDR3aa: CASSPRGPGQETQYF

abundance: .
j_gene: TRBJ1-1
v_gene: TRBV7-9
CDR3aa: CASSLEGTGNTEAFF

abundance: .
j_gene: TRBJ1-1
v_gene: TRBV18
CDR3aa: CASSPALQQGTGRGAFF

abundance: .
j_gene: TRBJ1-4
v_gene: TRBV2
CDR3aa: CASLQGAWEKLFF

abundance: .
j_gene: TRBJ2-1
v_gene: TRBV28
CDR3aa: CASIPSGTSGYNEQFF

abundance: .
j_gene: TRBJ1-4
v_gene: TRBV19
CDR3aa: CASSTAGVATNEKLFF

abundance: .
j_gene: TRBJ1-4
v_gene: TRBV6-5
CDR3aa: CASRDSSNENLFF

abundance: .
j_gene: TRBJ1-2
v_gene: TRBV6-5
CDR3aa: CASRSQGNYGYTF

abundance: .
j_gene: TRBJ1-2
v_gene: TRBV2
CDR3aa: CASSEQSQGYGYTF

abundance: .
j_gene: TRBJ2-5
v_gene: TRBV5-1
CDR3aa: CASSSSGTGGRLGETQYF

abundance: .
j_gene: TRBJ1-1
v_gene: TRBV7-2
CDR3aa: CASRPTVQDTEAFF

abundance: .
j_gene: TRBJ1-5
v_gene: TRBV7-8
CDR3aa: CASSSSQGNSNQPQHF

abundance: .
j_gene: TRBJ1-2
v_gene: TRBV5-1
CDR3aa: CASSEAGDFNYGYTF

abundance: few
j_gene: TRBJ2-5
v_gene: TRBV5-5
CDR3aa: CASSLELAGGRETQYF

abundance: .
j_gene: TRBJ2-1
v_gene: TRBV6-5
CDR3aa: CASSYSSVAIYNEQFF

abundance: .
j_gene: TRBJ1-1
v_gene: TRBV3-1/TRBV3-2
CDR3aa: CASSQGFKGGSGTEAFF

abundance: .
j_gene: TRBJ2-1
v_gene: TRBV30
CDR3aa: CAWSVLREQFF

abundance: .
j_gene: TRBJ1-6
v_gene: TRBV6-5
CDR3aa: CASSYTGAYNSPLHF

abundance: .
j_gene: TRBJ2-5
v_gene: TRBV18
CDR3aa: CASSTRGTGRLQETQYF

abundance: .
j_gene: TRBJ1-5
v_gene: TRBV27
CDR3aa: CASSPDRGLDQPQHF

abundance: .
j_gene: TRBJ1-2
v_gene: TRBV6-2/TRBV6-3
CDR3aa: CASSYSQGDYGYTF

abundance: .
j_gene: TRBJ2-6
v_gene: TRBV14
CDR3aa: CASSPGQGISGANVLTF

abundance: .
j_gene: TRBJ2-2
v_gene: TRBV19
CDR3aa: CASSPSNFPGELFF

abundance: few
j_gene: TRBJ2-3
v_gene: TRBV10-3
CDR3aa: CAISVPEGLGTDTQYF

abundance: .
j_gene: TRBJ2-1
v_gene: TRBV29-1
CDR3aa: CSVVGGRLVDEQFF

abundance: .
j_gene: TRBJ1-5
v_gene: TRBV2
CDR3aa: CASSRDRTDSNQPQHF

abundance: .
j_gene: TRBJ1-3
v_gene: TRBV19
CDR3aa: CASKQGALGNTIYF

abundance: .
j_gene: TRBJ2-3
v_gene: TRBV4-3
CDR3aa: CASSQDGGTQYF

abundance: .
j_gene: TRBJ2-1
v_gene: TRBV12-3/TRBV12-4
CDR3aa: CASSRFTEQFF

abundance: .
j_gene: TRBJ2-1
v_gene: TRBV5-6
CDR3aa: CASSSAWFGYEQFF

abundance: .
j_gene: TRBJ1-6
v_gene: TRBV5-6
CDR3aa: CASSLGQLNSPLHF